Listed below are T cell receptor beta chains from one sample, sequenced in a study of vaccination and CD4 T cells after COVID-19. These receptors are not linked to any known antigen. TCRdb reprocessed the PCR reads via MiXCR and lists one record per CDR3 protein. The data hold 10,000 or so distinct CDR3 sequences, with roughly half observed a single time. Source material: CD4+ T cells from blood, cultured in vitro. These receptors were obtained from a human donor who had recovered from COVID-19. The CDR3 runs from the conserved cysteine through the conserved F or W. The D gene is left open where the match is weak. Clone sizes are given selectively: once, few, many, or a class where the clone is expanded.

d_call: -; j_call: TRBJ1-3; v_call: TRBV10-3; clone_size: -; cdr3_aa: CAISYSRQVSGNTIYF; cdr3_nt: TGTGCCATCAGTTACTCAAGACAGGTCTCTGGAAACACCATATATTTT
d_call: -; j_call: TRBJ1-4; v_call: TRBV7-9; clone_size: few; cdr3_aa: CASSLTGGATNEKLFF; cdr3_nt: TGTGCCAGCTCCCTAACGGGGGGTGCAACTAATGAAAAACTGTTTTTT
d_call: -; j_call: TRBJ2-1; v_call: TRBV7-8; clone_size: -; cdr3_aa: CASSLADGAGWEQFF; cdr3_nt: TGTGCCAGCAGCTTAGCTGACGGGGCGGGGTGGGAGCAGTTCTTC
d_call: -; j_call: TRBJ1-2; v_call: TRBV6-5; clone_size: -; cdr3_aa: CASSYYEGPGRWGYTF; cdr3_nt: TGTGCCAGCAGTTACTATGAGGGGCCCGGGCGGTGGGGCTACACCTTC
d_call: TRBD1; j_call: TRBJ2-3; v_call: TRBV30; clone_size: once; cdr3_aa: CAWIGDRGTDTQYF; cdr3_nt: TGTGCCTGGATAGGGGACAGGGGTACAGATACGCAGTATTTT
d_call: -; j_call: TRBJ2-1; v_call: TRBV12-3/TRBV12-4; clone_size: -; cdr3_aa: CASSWGQGGLNEQFF; cdr3_nt: TGTGCCAGCAGTTGGGGGCAGGGTGGTCTCAATGAGCAGTTCTTC
d_call: TRBD2; j_call: TRBJ2-1; v_call: TRBV11-2; clone_size: once; cdr3_aa: CASSHLARLAELYNEQFF; cdr3_nt: TGTGCCAGCAGCCATCTCGCCCGACTAGCGGAGTTATACAATGAGCAGTTCTTC
d_call: TRBD1; j_call: TRBJ1-4; v_call: TRBV30; clone_size: -; cdr3_aa: CAWSANRGVDEKLFF; cdr3_nt: TGTGCCTGGAGCGCCAACAGGGGCGTGGATGAAAAACTGTTTTTT
d_call: -; j_call: TRBJ1-6; v_call: TRBV12-3/TRBV12-4; clone_size: -; cdr3_aa: CASSSILLPLHF; cdr3_nt: TGTGCCAGCAGTTCAATTCTGCTACCCCTCCACTTT
d_call: TRBD1; j_call: TRBJ1-2; v_call: TRBV27; clone_size: few; cdr3_aa: CASSIGTGGGYGSYTF; cdr3_nt: TGTGCCAGCAGTATTGGGACAGGGGGCGGGTATGGCAGCTACACCTTC
d_call: TRBD2; j_call: TRBJ2-2; v_call: TRBV7-2; clone_size: few; cdr3_aa: CASSLTASGGPGTGELFF; cdr3_nt: TGTGCCAGCAGCTTAACTGCTAGCGGGGGACCTGGAACCGGGGAGCTGTTTTTT
d_call: -; j_call: TRBJ1-2; v_call: TRBV7-8; clone_size: -; cdr3_aa: CASSLGGVWGTYGYTF; cdr3_nt: TGTGCCAGCAGCTTAGGGGGCGTGTGGGGAACCTATGGCTACACCTTC
d_call: -; j_call: TRBJ1-1; v_call: TRBV20-1; clone_size: -; cdr3_aa: CSARDPRGNTEAFF; cdr3_nt: TGCAGTGCTAGAGACCCCCGCGGGAACACTGAAGCTTTCTTT
d_call: -; j_call: TRBJ1-2; v_call: TRBV5-6; clone_size: -; cdr3_aa: CASSLPGRGYTF; cdr3_nt: TGTGCCAGCAGCTTGCCCGGGCGTGGCTACACCTTC
d_call: -; j_call: TRBJ2-3; v_call: TRBV6-1; clone_size: -; cdr3_aa: CASTADRSTDTQYF; cdr3_nt: TGTGCCAGCACCGCGGACAGAAGCACAGATACGCAGTATTTT
d_call: -; j_call: TRBJ1-1; v_call: TRBV15; clone_size: -; cdr3_aa: CATSREPQGRTEAFF; cdr3_nt: TGTGCCACCAGCAGAGAACCCCAGGGAAGGACTGAAGCTTTCTTT
d_call: -; j_call: TRBJ1-1; v_call: TRBV29-1; clone_size: -; cdr3_aa: CSVGRRASTEAFF; cdr3_nt: TGCAGCGTTGGGCGCAGGGCAAGCACTGAAGCTTTCTTT
d_call: -; j_call: TRBJ2-1; v_call: TRBV7-9; clone_size: -; cdr3_aa: CASGASNEQFF; cdr3_nt: TGTGCCAGCGGGGCCAGCAATGAGCAGTTCTTC
d_call: -; j_call: TRBJ2-3; v_call: TRBV7-9; clone_size: -; cdr3_aa: CASSPNLAGPWYF; cdr3_nt: TGTGCCAGCAGCCCCAACCTCGCGGGGCCTTGGTATTTT
d_call: -; j_call: TRBJ1-5; v_call: TRBV12-3/TRBV12-4; clone_size: few; cdr3_aa: CASSLAGNQPQHF; cdr3_nt: TGTGCCAGCAGTTTGGCGGGCAATCAGCCCCAGCATTTT
d_call: -; j_call: TRBJ1-6; v_call: TRBV19; clone_size: -; cdr3_aa: CASSMPPNRVGYNSPLHF; cdr3_nt: TGTGCCAGTAGTATGCCCCCCAACAGGGTGGGATATAATTCACCCCTCCACTTT
d_call: -; j_call: TRBJ2-3; v_call: TRBV12-3/TRBV12-4; clone_size: -; cdr3_aa: CASSSLADTQYF; cdr3_nt: TGTGCCAGCAGTTCTCTAGCAGATACGCAGTATTTT